These 21 T cell receptor beta chains share one sample of origin, sequenced in a study of Tregs in tolerant kidney transplant recipients. Here immunoSEQ multiplex PCR was the method, and the copy in TCRdb shows in-frame clones only, minus some. The data show 69,000 or so clones, approximately 88% seen once. Sequencing used CD4+ T cells from blood, obtained before the transplant. Every receptor here comes from a human donor who received a combined kidney and bone marrow transplant.

The CDR3 DNA sequence: TGTGCCAGCAACCCCCTGGGGCCCCCAAACACTGAAGCTTTCTTT. Protein sequence: CASNPLGPPNTEAFF. The genes are TRBV7-2 and TRBJ1-1, with a tentative D call TRBD1 (5 bases). The CDR3 runs 15 residues. From germline, CDR1 is SGHTA and CDR2 FQGNSA. V dropped 7 bases and J dropped 2 bases, with 17 bases sitting between them.

Comments on this clone: Other DNA sequences from this sample encode an identical CDR3 as well. The chain couples TRBV18 to TRBJ1-2; 7 nucleotides match TRBD1. Per the germline V gene, CDR1 is KGHSH and CDR2 is LQKENI. The CDR3 totals 13 residues. V was pared by 2 bases and J by 3 bases, with 0 bases of the junction left unmatched. The CDR3 sequence: CASSPDRDYGYTF. The CDR3 nucleotides read TGTGCCAGCTCACCAGACAGGGACTATGGCTACACCTTC.

The chain employs TRBV5-1 and TRBJ2-7, with a weak D call TRBD1 (7 bases). V was clipped by 4 bases and J by 7 bases, with 21 bases between them. The CDR3 is 15 amino acids. CDR1 is SGHRS and CDR2 is YFSETQ in the germline V gene. The CDR3 loop reads CASSVDRVLAGEQYF. The CDR3 DNA reads as TGCGCCAGCAGCGTAGACAGGGTTCTCGCGGGGGAGCAGTACTTC.

The J gene is TRBJ2-7, the V gene TRBV30, with a tentative D call TRBD1 (6 bases). The V and J ends lost 5 bases and 6 bases respectively, with 14 bases between them. The CDR3 spans 12 residues. CDR1 GTSNPN and CDR2 SVGIG come from the germline V gene (reference sequence). CDR3 nucleotides: TGTGCCTGGGAGACCGGGACACCCGAGCAGTACTTC. It encodes CAWETGTPEQYF.

In DNA, the CDR3 is TGCGCCAGCAGCCAAGATCCTCGGACTAGCGGGAGTGGAGATACGCAGTATTTT. Translating gives CASSQDPRTSGSGDTQYF. This sequence joins TRBV4-1 and TRBJ2-3, with 13 nucleotides matching TRBD2. The CDR3 sequence is 18 residues long. Germline V gives CDR1 MGHRA, CDR2 YSYEKL. The trim removed 0 bases at V and 5 bases at J, leaving 8 bases unmatched.

V is TRBV15 and J is TRBJ1-3, with D perhaps matching TRBD1 (6 bases). The CDR3 has 15 amino acids. CDR1 is LNHNV and CDR2 is YYDKDF in the germline V gene (reference sequence). V gave up 2 bases and J gave up 5 bases, with 13 bases separating them. CDR3 sequence reads: CATSRQTGSRNTIYF. The CDR3 nucleotides read TGTGCCACCAGCAGACAAACAGGGTCTCGAAACACCATATATTTT.

This clone has a single count. The genes are TRBV2 and TRBJ2-7, with D possibly TRBD2 on 7 matching bases. CDR3 length: 15 amino acids. From germline, CDR1 is SNHLY and CDR2 FYNNEI. V gave up 4 bases and J gave up 7 bases, with 20 bases separating them. The CDR3 loop is CASSGGGVNLREQYF. The CDR3 DNA sequence: TGTGCCAGCAGTGGAGGGGGGGTCAATCTACGGGAGCAGTACTTC.

DNA of the CDR3: TGTGCCAGCAGCTTAATGGCTAGGCTGGACAGGGTCAATGAGCAGTTCTTC. Translated, it gives CASSLMARLDRVNEQFF. V usage is TRBV13 and J usage is TRBJ2-1, with 8 bases matching TRBD1. From germline, CDR1 is PRHDT and CDR2 FYEKMQ (reference sequence). The V gene end was trimmed by 2 bases and the J gene end by 6 bases; junction bases not matched to a gene: 12. The CDR3 is made up of 17 amino acids.

This clone was picked up one time. The chain carries TRBV5-6 and TRBJ2-1; 12 bases align to TRBD2. Germline V CDR1 and CDR2: SGHDT, YYEEEE. V trimming: 1 base; J trimming: 8 bases; junction bases outside the gene matches: 7. The CDR3 runs 16 residues. The CDR3 sequence is CASSLTSGRMVDEQFF. As DNA, the CDR3 is TGTGCCAGCAGCTTGACTAGCGGGAGGATGGTAGATGAGCAGTTCTTC.

V is TRBV27 and J is TRBJ1-2; D may be TRBD1 (6 bases). The CDR3 totals 16 residues. Per the germline V gene, CDR1 is MNHEY and CDR2 is SMNVEV (reference sequence). Trimming stripped 5 bases from V and 2 bases from J, with 18 bases between. The CDR3 DNA follows: TGTGCCAGCAGTCCCCTCATAACAGGGCAAAACTATGGCTACACCTTC. Protein: CASSPLITGQNYGYTF.

The CDR3 sequence: CASSYAGTYEQYF. The CDR3 DNA is TGTGCCAGCAGTTACGCAGGAACATACGAGCAGTACTTC. The chain recombines TRBV6-5 with TRBJ2-7; D gene unclear. The germline gives CDR1 MNHEY, CDR2 SVGAGI. This CDR3 is 13 amino acids long. Deletions cut 2 bases from V and 4 bases from J, with 9 bases between.

CDR3 amino acids: CASSLGPAGGGTDTQYF. The CDR3 DNA reads as TGTGCCAGCAGCTTAGGGCCAGCGGGAGGGGGCACAGATACGCAGTATTTT. This sequence joins TRBV7-2 and TRBJ2-3; 10 bases match TRBD2. The CDR3 spans 17 residues. J was trimmed by 1 base and V by 1 base; bases with no gene match: 5. Germline V lookup: CDR1 SGHTA, CDR2 FQGNSA.

For this clone: The sample carries other DNA sequences with the same CDR3. This rearrangement joins TRBV5-1 to TRBJ1-1; the D gene is possibly TRBD1 (6 bases). CDR3 length: 14 amino acids. Germline V lookup: CDR1 SGHRS, CDR2 YFSETQ. The V gene lost 1 base and the J gene lost 1 base, with 8 bases spanning the gap. The CDR3: CASSLQGQNTEAFF. CDR3 bases: TGCGCCAGCAGCTTGCAGGGGCAGAACACTGAAGCTTTCTTT.

The chain employs TRBV19 and TRBJ2-1; TRBD2 matches at 10 bases. The CDR3 runs to 14 residues. Germline assignment: CDR1 LNHDA and CDR2 SQIVND (reference sequence). The J segment lost 10 bases and the V segment lost 3 bases, leaving 6 bases of the junction unmatched. In DNA form, the CDR3 reads TGTGCCAGTAGTATCGGGCTAGCGGGGGAAGAGCAGTTCTTC. Its protein is CASSIGLAGEEQFF.

The CDR3 protein is CASSVGTSGRDTQYF. CDR3 coding DNA: TGTGCCAGCAGCGTGGGGACTAGCGGGAGGGATACGCAGTATTTT. V gene TRBV9 combines with J gene TRBJ2-3, with 15 bases aligning to TRBD2. The trim removed 2 bases at V and 6 bases at J, leaving 1 base unmatched. The CDR3 has 15 residues. Germline V gene data show CDR1 as SGDLS and CDR2 as YYNGEE. Filled out from reference TRBV9 and TRBJ2-3, the complete variable domain reads DSGVTQTPKHLITATGQRVTLRCSPRSGDLSVYWYQQSLDQGLQFLIQYYNGEERAKGNILERFSAQQFPDLHSELNLSSLELGDSALYFCASSVGTSGRDTQYFGPGTRLTVL.

This rearrangement joins TRBV6-6 to TRBJ2-4; TRBD2 might be the D (5 bases). CDR3 size: 12 residues. CDR1 and CDR2 (germline): MNHNY, SVGAGI (reference sequence). V gave up 8 bases and J gave up 6 bases, with 11 bases separating them. This chain's CDR3 is CASGRDSNIQYF. The CDR3 coding sequence is TGTGCCAGCGGTCGGGATTCAAACATTCAGTACTTC.

The chain uses TRBV2 and TRBJ2-5, with TRBD1 matching over 7 bases. Germline V gene sequence: CDR1 SNHLY, CDR2 FYNNEI. The CDR3 is 15 residues long. J gave up 0 bases and V 5 bases, and 6 bases lay outside the gene matches. CDR3 amino acids: CASSKDRLYQETQYF. DNA of the CDR3: TGTGCCAGCAGTAAGGACAGGCTGTACCAAGAGACCCAGTACTTC.

This sequence joins TRBV6-5 and TRBJ1-1; D is perhaps TRBD1 (6 bases). CDR1 is MNHEY and CDR2 is SVGAGI in the germline V gene. The ends were cut back, 7 bases at V and 6 bases at J, with 21 bases in the middle. CDR3 size: 15 residues. CDR3 in amino acids: CASTEGWGLISEAFF. Here the CDR3 DNA reads TGTGCCAGCACCGAAGGGTGGGGGCTGATTTCTGAAGCTTTCTTT.

The CDR3 DNA is TGTGCCAGCACCGCCACAGGGAATAATGCCTACGAGCAGTACTTC. Protein: CASTATGNNAYEQYF. J is TRBJ2-7 and V is TRBV6-1; D might be TRBD1 (6 bases). V lost 7 bases and J 2 bases, leaving 18 bases between the germline ends. Germline-derived CDR1 and CDR2 are MNHNS and SASEGT. There are 15 residues in the CDR3.

The chain links TRBV6-1 to TRBJ2-7; TRBD2 matches 9 bases. CDR1 and CDR2 (germline): MNHNS, SASEGT. The CDR3 spans 13 residues. V lost 4 bases, J lost 4 bases, and 2 bases stayed unmatched. The CDR3 sequence is CASSGGLAYEQYF. The DNA of the CDR3 is TGTGCCAGCAGTGGGGGACTAGCTTACGAGCAGTACTTC.

The rearrangement uses TRBV28 and TRBJ1-1; D perhaps matches TRBD1 (5 bases). The CDR3 length is 16 residues. Germline CDR1 MDHEN, CDR2 SYDVKM. Trimming cost V 3 bases and J 0 bases, with 14 bases left between them. CDR3 amino acids: CASSFESGGMNTEAFF. The CDR3 DNA sequence: TGTGCCAGCAGTTTCGAGAGCGGGGGGATGAACACTGAAGCTTTCTTT.